The source of this T cell receptor beta chain is a study of glioma-infiltrating T cells. Worth noting for this clonotype: This beta chain came through as a stray read in a library set up for alpha chains, and its size says little.

Using RNA template, CDR3s of TCR alpha and beta were amplified with iRepertoire arm-PCR. TCRdb recomputed calls from the multiplex PCR reads with MiXCR, one row per CDR3 protein. The sample records 3,000 to 5,000 distinct CDR3 sequences, roughly 90% being singletons. The germline V gene encodes CDR1 MNHEY and CDR2 SVGEGT. Between the trimmed V and J ends, which lost 4 bases and 4 bases, there was a span of 20 bases. CDR3 size: 16 residues. J is TRBJ2-7 and V is TRBV6-2 or TRBV6-3, with D possibly being TRBD2 (6 bases). Sequenced material: glioma tissue, nonneoplastic brain tissue, or PBMCs (not recorded which). The TCR sequence derives from a human donor with low-grade glioma or glioblastoma, undergoing nonglioma brain surgery, or in good health (not recorded which). The CDR3 loop is CASSLGTHSLNYEQYV. CDR3 DNA: TGTGCCAGCAGTTTGGGGACTCACTCCCTGAATTACGAGCAGTACGTC.